This is a list of T cell receptor beta chains from one sample in a study of OX40 agonist ivuxolimab in advanced cancers. Profiled with immunoSEQ multiplex PCR; TCRdb holds only in-frame clones, not every one. The data contain about 80,000 clones, nearly 95% of them singletons. The sequenced sample was CD4+ or CD8+ T cells sorted from blood, obtained in a trial of the OX40 agonist ivuxolimab. Receptors originate from an adult with an advanced solid tumor such as melanoma, head and neck, liver or kidney cancer. Each CDR3 is given with its conserved first and last residue. D genes are given only for firm matches. Where a row states a size, it is once, few, many or the class of an expanded clone; other rows omit it.

v_call	clone_size	j_call	d_call	cdr3_nt	cdr3_aa
TRBV10-3	.	TRBJ2-7	.	TGTGCCATCAGTGTTGACGCCTACGAGCAGTACTTC	CAISVDAYEQYF
TRBV9	.	TRBJ2-7	.	TGTGCCAGCAGCGTGGACGGCCTAGGCTCCTACGAGCAGTACTTC	CASSVDGLGSYEQYF
TRBV7-9	.	TRBJ2-5	TRBD1	TGTGCCAGCAGCCCGGACAGGGGGAAAGAGACCCAGTACTTC	CASSPDRGKETQYF
TRBV9	.	TRBJ1-1	.	TGTGCCAGCAGCGCTACGAACACTGAAGCTTTCTTT	CASSATNTEAFF
TRBV9	.	TRBJ2-7	TRBD1	TGTGCCAGCAGCCCGGACAGGGGTATGAACGAGCAGTACTTC	CASSPDRGMNEQYF
TRBV4-1	.	TRBJ1-5	.	TGCGCCAGCAGCCGGAACCTACAGGGAAATCAGCCCCAGCATTTT	CASSRNLQGNQPQHF
TRBV7-3	.	TRBJ2-1	.	TGTGCCAGCAGCTCCTTGACCAACCGGGGCAATGAGCAGTTCTTC	CASSSLTNRGNEQFF
TRBV28	.	TRBJ2-7	.	TGTGCCAGCAGTTTGGCAGGGCGGTACGAGCAGTACTTC	CASSLAGRYEQYF
TRBV7-2	.	TRBJ2-5	.	TGTGCCAGCAGCAACGTCACCGGATTTCTAGAGACCCAGTACTTC	CASSNVTGFLETQYF
TRBV28	.	TRBJ2-7	.	TGTGCCAGCAGTTTAGGGCTAGCGACACAAAGTATCTACGAGCAGTACTTC	CASSLGLATQSIYEQYF
TRBV7-2	.	TRBJ1-5	.	TGTGCCAGCAGCCTTAGCAGTAACAGTATTGGGCAGCCCCAGCATTTT	CASSLSSNSIGQPQHF
TRBV30	.	TRBJ1-2	TRBD1	TGTGCCTGGAGTGTGGGGACAGGGGATGGCTACACCTTC	CAWSVGTGDGYTF
TRBV4-1	.	TRBJ1-1	TRBD1	TGCGCCAGCAGCCAAGGGGGACAGGGTGGAGCTTTCTTT	CASSQGGQGGAFF
TRBV7-3	.	TRBJ2-1	TRBD2	TGTGCCAGCAGCCTGGTTGCGGGAGACAATGAGCAGTTCTTC	CASSLVAGDNEQFF
TRBV5-1	.	TRBJ2-7	.	TGCGCCAGCAGCTTGGGAAGCTCCTACGAGCAGTACTTC	CASSLGSSYEQYF
TRBV15	.	TRBJ2-6	TRBD1	TGTGCCACCAGCCACATAAGGGGGACAGGTAGCTCTGGGGCCAACGTCCTGACTTTC	CATSHIRGTGSSGANVLTF
TRBV5-6	.	TRBJ1-5	.	TGTGCCAGCAGCTTATCCAACGGTCAGCCCCAGCATTTT	CASSLSNGQPQHF
TRBV4-2	.	TRBJ2-7	TRBD2	TGTGCCAGCAGCCAAGAAGAGGGCGGGAGGGCCGGCGAGCAGTACTTC	CASSQEEGGRAGEQYF
TRBV30	.	TRBJ2-1	TRBD2	TGTGCCTGGAGGGGGACTAGCGGGAGCCCCCCCTACTACAATGAGCAGTTCTTC	CAWRGTSGSPPYYNEQFF
TRBV5-6	.	TRBJ2-5	.	TGTGCCAGCAGCTTCGGGGGCGAAGAGACCCAGTACTTC	CASSFGGEETQYF
TRBV7-9	.	TRBJ2-7	TRBD2	TGTGCCAGCAGCTATCCGGGACTAGCGGCCTACGAGCAGTACTTC	CASSYPGLAAYEQYF
TRBV21-1	.	TRBJ2-7	.	TGTGCCAGCAGAGTAGATCATAGGACAGGGGATTCCTACGAGCAGTACTTC	CASRVDHRTGDSYEQYF
TRBV18	.	TRBJ1-2	.	TGTGCCAGCTCACCTGGACAGAGCAGCTATGGCTACACCTTC	CASSPGQSSYGYTF
TRBV5-6	.	TRBJ1-1	.	TGTGCCAGCAGCCAACCGAGACAGATGAACACTGAAGCTTTCTTT	CASSQPRQMNTEAFF
TRBV20-1	.	TRBJ1-2	.	TGCAGTGCTCCCAGGGAGAATGGCTACACCTTC	CSAPRENGYTF
TRBV4-1	.	TRBJ2-7	TRBD2	TGCGCCAGCAACCAGCTAAAGGGACTAGCGGGAGGGTACGAGCAGTACTTC	CASNQLKGLAGGYEQYF
TRBV27	.	TRBJ2-5	.	TGTGCCAGCGGACCGGGACAAGGGTGGACCCAGTACTTC	CASGPGQGWTQYF
TRBV15	.	TRBJ2-3	.	TGTGCCACCAGCCCGAGAGGGAGGGGGTACACAGATACGCAGTATTTT	CATSPRGRGYTDTQYF
TRBV9	once	TRBJ1-5	.	TGTGCCAGCAGCGTAGTGGGTCAGCCCCAGCATTTT	CASSVVGQPQHF